The 19 T cell receptor beta chains in this list originate from one sample, sequenced in a study of cytomegalovirus exposure and HLA in healthy donors. The study ran its PCR with 60 Vbeta and 13 Jbeta primers. Clones were sequenced by immunoSEQ multiplex PCR, and TCRdb holds only the in-frame ones, with some missing. The sample lists approximately 150,000 clones, roughly 79% occurring once. Sequencing input: PBMCs. Receptors were obtained from a woman aged 40 to 55 in good health and CMV-seronegative.

This chain joins TRBV5-1 and TRBJ2-5; D remains unclear. Germline V gives CDR1 SGHRS, CDR2 YFSETQ. The V and J ends lost 5 bases and 2 bases respectively, with 7 bases between them. The CDR3 sequence is 12 residues long. CDR3 DNA sequence: TGCGCCAGCAGAACTATTCAAGAGACCCAGTACTTC. Its translation: CASRTIQETQYF.

V gene TRBV27 combines with J gene TRBJ2-5; D remains unclear. The CDR3 contains 11 residues. The germline V and J ends were trimmed by 3 bases and 4 bases, with 3 bases remaining between them. Germline-derived CDR1 and CDR2 are MNHEY and SMNVEV (reference sequence). The CDR3 here is CASSFRETQYF. The CDR3 DNA sequence: TGTGCCAGCAGTTTCCGAGAGACCCAGTACTTC.

The V gene is TRBV6-1, the J gene TRBJ2-7; 7 bases align to TRBD2. CDR1 MNHNS and CDR2 SASEGT come from the germline V gene. This CDR3 spans 15 amino acids. The ends lost 8 bases at V and 0 bases at J; junction bases unmatched: 10. DNA for the CDR3: TGTGCCAGCGGGGGGGAAGGGAGCTTCTCCTACGAGCAGTACTTC. The encoded protein is CASGGEGSFSYEQYF.

The chain recombines TRBV9 with TRBJ2-7; 9 nucleotides line up with TRBD1. With 3 bases clipped from V and 5 bases from J, the junction kept 12 bases outside the gene matches. Germline V gives CDR1 SGDLS, CDR2 YYNGEE. This CDR3 is 16 amino acids long. Here the CDR3 reads CASSGGGGTGYDEQYF. Written as DNA, the CDR3 is TGTGCCAGCAGCGGAGGCGGCGGGACAGGGTATGACGAGCAGTACTTC.

This chain connects TRBV7-9 to TRBJ2-3; 11 nucleotides line up with TRBD2. Germline V gene lookup returns CDR1 SEHNR and CDR2 FQNEAQ (reference sequence). V lost 6 bases to trimming and J lost 2 bases; unmatched junction nucleotides: 16. The CDR3 totals 19 residues. CDR3 DNA: TGTGCCAGCAGACCCCCGAGGGGTCTAGCGGGAGGTTCCACAGATACGCAGTATTTT. Its protein product is CASRPPRGLAGGSTDTQYF.

This chain uses TRBV29-1 with TRBJ1-5, with a possible D match to TRBD1 (6 bases). The germline V gene has CDR1 SQVTM and CDR2 ANQGSEA. Trimming took off 5 bases at V and 1 base at J, with 12 bases between the two ends. The CDR3 spans 14 residues. Written as DNA, the CDR3 is TGCAGCGTTACACAGGGCGGAAGCAATCAGCCCCAGCATTTT. It codes for CSVTQGGSNQPQHF.

This clone occurred once. The chain carries TRBV7-9 and TRBJ1-2, with TRBD1 identical over 8 bases. CDR1 is SEHNR, CDR2 FQNEAQ, per germline (reference sequence). Trimming took 6 bases from V and 5 from J; bases not matched to a gene: 14. The CDR3 spans 16 residues. The CDR3 coding sequence is TGTGCCAGCAGAATGGGGCCTTGGACAGGGAATTATGGCTACACCTTC. Amino acid sequence: CASRMGPWTGNYGYTF.

V gene TRBV7-8 combines with J gene TRBJ2-7; 10 nucleotides agree with TRBD2. The germline V gene encodes CDR1 SGHVS and CDR2 FQNEAQ. This CDR3 has 17 residues. Germline trimming cut 4 bases from V and 4 bases from J; bases unmatched to any gene: 13. The CDR3 DNA is TGTGCCAGCAGCTCATTCCCCCTCAGCGGGAGGGGGTACGAGCAGTACTTC. The encoded protein is CASSSFPLSGRGYEQYF.

This chain uses TRBV7-9 with TRBJ2-5, with a tentative D call TRBD1 (5 bases). The germline V and J ends were trimmed by 2 bases and 2 bases, with 9 bases remaining between them. Germline-derived CDR1 and CDR2 are SEHNR and FQNEAQ (reference sequence). This CDR3 is 14 amino acids long. The CDR3 here is CASSLRGPQETQYF. In DNA, the CDR3 is TGTGCCAGCAGCTTAAGGGGTCCTCAAGAGACCCAGTACTTC.

The chain has TRBV19 and TRBJ2-1; 8 bases align to TRBD2. CDR3 size: 13 residues. Germline V gives CDR1 LNHDA, CDR2 SQIVND (reference sequence). After removal of 6 bases from V and 7 bases from J, the junction contained 5 bases not matched to a gene. The CDR3 DNA sequence: TGTGCCAGTAGAGTAGCGGGAACAAATGAGCAGTTCTTC. This translates into CASRVAGTNEQFF.

This clone was seen a few times. The chain employs TRBV10-3 and TRBJ1-3; 7 bases are shared with TRBD1. Germline V gives CDR1 ENHRY, CDR2 SYGVKD. The CDR3 is made up of 15 amino acids. Trimming removed 5 bases from V and 1 base from J; junction bases left unmatched: 5. The CDR3 region has the DNA TGTGCCATCAGTACAGGGGACCTTTCTGGAAACACCATATATTTT. Translation: CAISTGDLSGNTIYF.

The chain has TRBV28 and TRBJ1-1; D unresolved. CDR1 and CDR2 from the germline V gene are MDHEN and SYDVKM. CDR3 length: 13 residues. Trimming pared 3 bases from V and 1 base from J, leaving 6 bases between. CDR3 sequence reads: CASSFSPNTEAFF. In nucleotides, the CDR3 is TGTGCCAGCAGTTTCTCCCCGAACACTGAAGCTTTCTTT.

The chain has TRBV18 and TRBJ2-5, with 8 bases lining up with TRBD1. Germline V gene sequence: CDR1 KGHSH, CDR2 LQKENI. V shed 8 bases and J 5 bases; nucleotides not matched to a gene: 31. The CDR3 contains 21 residues. This CDR3 reads CASRPHVPDGQGRIGQETQYF. The CDR3 bases are TGTGCCAGCCGACCCCACGTCCCAGACGGACAGGGAAGGATAGGTCAGGAGACCCAGTACTTC.

This chain uses TRBV10-3 with TRBJ2-1; the D gene is possibly TRBD2 (5 bases). The length of the CDR3 is 13 residues. Trimming removed 4 bases at V and 5 bases at J, with 9 bases between. CDR1 is ENHRY, CDR2 SYGVKD, per germline. CDR3 DNA sequence: TGTGCCATCAGTGGTTTGGGAGACAATGAGCAGTTCTTC. It specifies CAISGLGDNEQFF.

This chain joins TRBV2 and TRBJ2-7, with TRBD2 matching 9 bases. Germline V gene sequence: CDR1 SNHLY, CDR2 FYNNEI. This CDR3 is built from 13 residues. V lost 9 bases, J lost 3 bases, and 6 bases stayed unmatched. The CDR3 sequence: CASRLADSYEQYF. The CDR3 nucleotides are TGTGCCAGTAGACTAGCGGATAGCTACGAGCAGTACTTC.

The V call is TRBV25-1, the J call TRBJ1-1; D gene ambiguous. Looked up from germline, CDR1 is MGHDK and CDR2 is SYGVNS. Trimming removed 6 bases from V and 1 base from J, with 3 bases in between. This CDR3 contains 11 residues. CDR3 loop: CASRRNTEAFF. In DNA form, the CDR3 reads TGTGCCAGCAGGCGGAACACTGAAGCTTTCTTT.

The V and J genes are TRBV7-9 and TRBJ1-1; D uncertain. V was clipped by 2 bases and J by 2 bases, with 12 bases between them. Germline-derived CDR1 and CDR2 are SEHNR and FQNEAQ (reference sequence). The CDR3 sequence is 15 residues long. CDR3 nucleotides: TGTGCCAGCAGCTTAAGAGGTACCCCCAACACTGAAGCTTTCTTT. This encodes CASSLRGTPNTEAFF.

The rearrangement joins TRBV11-2 to TRBJ2-7; 13 bases are shared with TRBD2. There are 19 residues in the CDR3. The V and J ends lost 4 bases and 1 base, in that order; junction bases with no gene match: 13. The germline V gene encodes CDR1 SGHAT and CDR2 FQNNGV. The DNA for the CDR3 is TGTGCCAGCAGCTCCCCGGGGGGACTAGCGGGACCCAAATCCTACGAGCAGTACTTC. This encodes CASSSPGGLAGPKSYEQYF.

The gene calls are TRBV19 and TRBJ1-5, with D perhaps TRBD1 (5 bases). CDR3 size: 11 residues. CDR1 LNHDA and CDR2 SQIVND come from the germline V gene (reference sequence). With 3 bases removed from V and 9 bases from J, the gap between germline ends came to 6 bases. CDR3 DNA sequence: TGTGCCAGTAGTATTGGGGCGCCCCAGCATTTT. Translating gives CASSIGAPQHF.